This TCR beta chain derives from a study of cytomegalovirus exposure and HLA in healthy donors (dated by TCRdb to about 2017). General notes on the study: According to an earlier analysis of 450 to 650 of the donors, 150 million to 200 million T cells yielded 117 million unique TCR beta sequences and around 280 Gb of sequence data. Five DR-DQ haplotypes were treated as single units for association and clustering because of strong linkage in the cohort. The study was designed to test whether signatures of past pathogen exposure could be identified by cataloging public T cell receptors. In a later genetic analysis, genome-wide SNP genotypes for about three fifths of the 666 donors were used, and that subset was treated as a discovery cohort. An earlier analysis of 587 of the donors applied high-throughput TCR beta sequencing to assess whether each TCR beta V gene segment acted as functional or pseudogenic. Rather than drawing on any new phenotypic data, the later analysis identified candidate immune exposures from TCR beta sequences and the way those sequences occurred across donors. Every repertoire in the discovery cohort had been generated on one and the same sequencing platform. The number of donors typed differed by locus, with about 629-640 for A, B, C, DRB1 and DQB1, roughly 550 for DQA1, 600 to 610 for DPA1, and 400 to 490 for DPB1. Among the roughly 430 genotyped donors, under 90% belonged to the genetic ancestry cluster associated with self-reported Caucasian donors. An early release covering 550 to 700 HLA-typed donors comprised 300 to 350 gigabases of sequencing data and approximately 80 million unique TCR sequences. A later analysis re-analyzed previously published TCR beta repertoires from roughly 600 donors and added high-resolution HLA genotyping to study TCR occurrence patterns. The study profiled the T cell repertoires of fewer than 850 subjects by immunosequencing and related them to cytomegalovirus serostatus. Class I and class II HLA loci were covered by the typing at four-digit resolution. To predict cytomegalovirus infection status, the study brought together high-throughput TCR immunosequencing, statistical association of individual TCRs with disease status, and machine learning. In addition to the first cohort of 650 to 800 subjects, a separate validation cohort of around 110 different subjects was used. Alongside the repertoire data, information on donor age, sex, ethnicity and CMV serostatus was compiled. On average, 235,054 unique TCR beta nucleotide sequences were sequenced per donor among roughly 430 genotyped donors of the cohort, with 15% to 20% of those sequences being non-productive.

The protocol used for the library was the immunoSEQ multiplex PCR assay. For the multiplex PCR, a mixture combining 60 forward primers for TCR Vbeta segments and 13 reverse primers for TCR Jbeta segments was used. The CDR3 region of rearranged TCR beta genes was amplified from genomic DNA with a multiplex PCR assay. Amplified TCR beta libraries were sequenced as 87-base-pair reads on the Illumina HiSeq System. The authors' pipeline ran thus. A later analysis counted about 80 million unique TCR beta chains across the 690 or so repertoires, and approximately 11 million of these chains were shared by at least two donors. Raw reads were error-corrected and collapsed into unique sequences by a nearest-neighbor algorithm in which closely related sequences were merged to remove PCR and sequencing errors. CDR3 sequences were aligned to IMGT reference sequences to assign V, D and J gene segments. Each retained sequence needed at least a six-nucleotide match to both a V gene segment and a J gene segment. Rearrangements were classified as productive when the CDR3 lacked stop codons and remained in frame with V and J, and all other rearrangements were classified as non-productive. Following IMGT convention, CDR3 was defined as the stretch from the second conserved V-encoded cysteine up to the conserved J-encoded phenylalanine. The earlier analysis of 500 to 650 of the donors excluded any sequence lacking an unambiguous match to a single V gene segment. An earlier analysis of several hundred of the donors called V segments functional above 56.7% productive rearrangements and segregating when the between-donor standard deviation exceeded 5%. A statistical classification framework was built to diagnose cytomegalovirus status from the catalog of TCR beta chain sequences. V and J gene assignment, in a later analysis, came from comparing TCR nucleotide sequences with IMGT/GENE-DB human TR gene sequences. In a later analysis, CDR3 sequences and most-parsimonious VDJ recombination scenarios were assigned using the TCRdist pipeline. In a later analysis, every TCR beta chain was defined by the combination of its CDR3 amino acid sequence and its V-gene family, and reads without a unique V-gene family were dropped. As a way to deal with suspected cross-contamination and a sequencing artifact, a later analysis dropped roughly 600 nucleotide sequences that were highly shared and had low generation probability. In a later analysis, a clonal expansion index was calculated for each public chain from normalized within-repertoire ranks of inferred template counts. In a later analysis, generation probabilities were computed using a VDJ recombination model fitted to out-of-frame rearrangements, and the results were checked against IGoR. In a later analysis, hypergeometric tests were used to score TCR-TCR, TCR-HLA and TCR-CMV co-occurrence, with a repertoire-size bias correction applied to TCR pairs. False discovery rates were estimated in a later analysis by permuting HLA or CMV assignments 20 times. In a later analysis, co-occurring TCRs were grouped using DBSCAN, and TCRdist sequence similarity was added for clustering within HLA-allele-positive subsets. Repertoires with fewer than 30,000 or more than 120,000 public chains were left out of co-occurrence clustering, as were about five repertoires with anomalous nucleotide sharing. The table comes from immuneACCESS by way of TCRdb, which keeps in-frame sequences with V and J called. Part of the clones is missing from these tables; in studies checked, under half for an unresolved V gene and the rest for unknown reasons. V, J and clone size are those of that table, while D and trimming were read from the DNA. In all, the sample holds 150,000 or so clones, and 80% to 90% of those were seen once. About 9.3% of the sample belongs to the ten largest clones.

From the germline V gene, CDR1 is SGHTA and CDR2 is FQGNSA. Spanning cysteine to phenylalanine, the CDR3 consists of 15 amino acids. Only CDR3 DNA remains: 45 bases, in frame from the first base. V loses 6 bases of germline sequence and J loses 0 bases, and the interval between the two ends is 13 bases. On the study overall, not on this receptor specifically: Most CMV-associated TCR beta chains appeared to be HLA-restricted in a later analysis, and the HLA associations seemed to be driven largely by CMV exposure. A further reported finding was that TCR beta sequences accurately predicted the HLA-A and HLA-B alleles for most subjects in the first cohort. At a false discovery rate of 0.05, a later analysis linked around 17,000 TCR beta sequences to specific HLA alleles. Presence/absence analyses assumed roughly uniform sequencing depth across donors, an assumption that may not hold. Because HLA typing was unavailable for some donors at each locus, only the typed subset was used in association tests. This cohort had only TCR beta chains sequenced, and the lack of alpha or paired-chain data limited which features could be detected. A group of highly shared sequence variants was considered likely to be a technical artifact of the sequencing pipeline. Strong co-occurrence of HLA alleles, especially DR and DQ, made assigning TCR associations to individual alleles difficult. The 87-base-pair reads could not distinguish some IMGT-functional V segments, including TRBV6-2 and TRBV6-3, so those segments were excluded. The authors suggested that the approach could potentially be generalized to other disease states and immunological phenotypes. In a later analysis, TCR association rates were found to vary across HLA loci, with the most associated TCRs seen for DRB1 alleles and the fewest for HLA-C alleles. Compared with equally common non-associated chains, HLA-associated TCR beta chains in a later analysis were more clonally expanded and had lower generation probabilities. Linkage disequilibrium might explain the correlated functional status among segregating V segments, but an unknown experimental factor could not be ruled out. In vitro tests confirmed that a few of the cytomegalovirus-associated TCR beta chains recognize cytomegalovirus antigens. In an earlier analysis of some 540 of the donors, most TCR beta V segments appeared in productive rearrangements about 87% or about 30% of the time, broadly matching IMGT annotations. The study listed 164 TCR beta chains as associated with cytomegalovirus. In a later genetic analysis, a missense DCLRE1C variant was associated with V-gene and J-gene trimming of TCR beta chains, and the association was replicated in an independent cohort. A later analysis reported that several top co-occurrence clusters appeared linked to parvovirus B19, influenza, CMV and Epstein-Barr virus. Most TCR sequences were observed very rarely across donors, whereas some public TCRs were present in many individuals. In both the original and validation cohorts, the classifier was reported to diagnose cytomegalovirus status with high specificity and sensitivity. The earlier analysis of 587 of the donors excluded some 16 rarely observed V segments, including chromosome 9 orphons, because counts were too low. The only immune exposure information available for the cohort was CMV serostatus. In a later genetic analysis, fewer N-insertions in productive TCRs were reported among donors in an Asian-associated ancestry cluster than the approximately 630-donor mean.

This clone was detected once. Its antigen is not yet known. Base qualities are not at hand, and no much larger clone is one base apart. In total, more than 500 healthy bone marrow donors made up the cohort. All cohort members were sampled while nominally healthy, although unrecorded immune exposures were likely present. The donor was CMV seropositive and belonged to the group of 250 to 300 seropositive cohort members. A peripheral blood sample was provided by each donor, and peripheral blood mononuclear cells were used for TCR beta sequencing. The Qiagen DNeasy Blood Extraction Kit was used to extract genomic DNA from the blood cell samples.

The chain employs TRBV7-2 and TRBJ2-3; possibly the D gene is TRBD2, per 5 matching bases. The TCR was taken from a man younger than 35 in good health and CMV-seropositive. The sequencing sample was made of PBMCs. For the CDR3, the sequence is CASRRSSHSTDTQYF. The nucleotides read TGTGCCAGCAGGAGATCTAGCCATAGCACAGATACGCAGTATTTT.